One sample yielded the 3 T cell receptor beta chains listed below, sequenced in a study of OX40 agonist ivuxolimab in advanced cancers. The repertoire was sequenced with immunoSEQ multiplex PCR; TCRdb's copy has only in-frame clones and lacks some. The data show roughly 93,000 clones, with roughly 80% seen just once and around 5.5% held by the top ten. The starting material was CD4+ or CD8+ T cells sorted from blood, obtained in a trial of the OX40 agonist ivuxolimab. The origin of the receptors is an adult with an advanced solid tumor such as melanoma, head and neck, liver or kidney cancer.

This rearrangement joins TRBV5-4 to TRBJ2-5; 10 bases match TRBD2. The J call is doubtful: the DNA matches TRBJ2-7 better. The CDR3 runs to 14 residues. Germline V gene lookup returns CDR1 SGHNT and CDR2 YYREEE (reference sequence). DNA of the CDR3: TGTGCCAGCAGCTCGCGGACTAGCGGCTACGAGCAGTACTTC. It codes for CASSSRTSGYEQYF.

This chain uses TRBV5-4 with TRBJ2-3; TRBD1 aligns across 7 bases. This CDR3 is built from 13 residues. The germline V gene has CDR1 SGHNT and CDR2 YYREEE (reference sequence). V trimming: 3 bases; J trimming: 3 bases; junction bases outside the gene matches: 1. CDR3 amino acids: CASSSDRTDTQYF. The DNA of the CDR3 is TGTGCCAGCAGCTCGGACAGGACAGATACGCAGTATTTT.

This clone was seen a few times. The V gene is TRBV9, the J gene TRBJ1-6, with D uncertain. CDR3 length equals 14 residues. Germline CDR1 and CDR2: SGDLS and YYNGEE. The germline V and J ends were trimmed by 2 bases and 8 bases, with 11 bases remaining between them. CDR3 nucleotides: TGTGCCAGCAGCGTCGAAAGCAGAGATTCACCCCTCCACTTT. Encoded protein: CASSVESRDSPLHF.